This T cell receptor (beta chain) was recovered during a study of cytomegalovirus exposure and HLA in healthy donors. PCR employed 60 Vbeta and 13 Jbeta primers. Data came from immunoSEQ multiplex PCR; TCRdb stores just in-frame clones and leaves some out. Of about 130,000 clones in the sample, 82% were seen once. In this sample, this clone turned up once. The germline V gene encodes CDR1 MNHNS and CDR2 SASEGT. The CDR3 consists of 15 residues. V lost 4 bases, J lost 4 bases, and 3 bases stayed unmatched. The source of this sequence is a boy aged 2 to 9 in good health and CMV-seronegative. V and J are TRBV6-1 and TRBJ2-1, with 11 nucleotides matching TRBD2. Material: PBMCs. CDR3 coding DNA: TGTGCCAGCAGTGCGGTAGCGGGGGGGTACAATGAGCAGTTCTTC. Translated: CASSAVAGGYNEQFF.